The 9 T cell receptor beta chains in this list originate from one sample, sequenced in a study of OX40 agonist ivuxolimab in advanced cancers. Generated by immunoSEQ multiplex PCR, the TCRdb table keeps only in-frame clones and is missing some. The data hold 60,000 to 80,000 clones, with approximately 83% observed a single time. The sample in question was CD4+ or CD8+ T cells sorted from blood, obtained in a trial of the OX40 agonist ivuxolimab. Every receptor here comes from an adult with an advanced solid tumor such as melanoma, head and neck, liver or kidney cancer.

The chain links TRBV6-1 to TRBJ2-3; no reliable D call. Germline V gene sequence: CDR1 MNHNS, CDR2 SASEGT. V was pared by 4 bases and J by 2 bases, with 7 bases between. The CDR3 has 13 residues. CDR3 amino acids: CASSVETTDTQYF. As DNA, the CDR3 is TGTGCCAGCAGTGTGGAGACCACAGATACGCAGTATTTT.

The V and J genes are TRBV7-2 and TRBJ2-5; D unclear. The V end lost 3 bases, the J end lost 4 bases, and 12 bases lay between the germline ends. Germline V CDR1 and CDR2: SGHTA, FQGNSA. This CDR3 contains 14 residues. CDR3 sequence: CASSFILVGETQYF. For the CDR3, the DNA is TGTGCCAGCAGCTTCATTCTTGTCGGAGAGACCCAGTACTTC.

The chain carries TRBV4-1 and TRBJ1-3; no definite D call. V lost 0 bases, J lost 0 bases, and 6 bases lay in between. Germline assignment: CDR1 MGHRA and CDR2 YSYEKL. The CDR3 runs 15 residues. In nucleotides, the CDR3 is TGCGCCAGCAGCCAAGACCACAGCTCTGGAAACACCATATATTTT. This gives the protein CASSQDHSSGNTIYF.

This chain links TRBV6-6 with TRBJ1-5; 7 nucleotides agree with TRBD1. Germline lookup yields CDR1 MNHNY and CDR2 SVGAGI (reference sequence). This CDR3 has 14 amino acids. Trimming removed 2 bases from V and 5 bases from J; junction bases left unmatched: 3. CDR3 coding DNA: TGTGCCAGCAGTTACCCGGACAGGCATCAGCCCCAGCATTTT. It is translated as CASSYPDRHQPQHF.

This chain connects TRBV6-5 to TRBJ1-2; D is unresolved. V gave up 4 bases and J gave up 5 bases, with 5 bases separating them. Germline-derived CDR1 and CDR2 are MNHEY and SVGAGI. This CDR3 spans 11 amino acids. This CDR3 is CASSSEYGYTF. For the CDR3, the DNA is TGTGCCAGCAGTTCCGAGTATGGCTACACCTTC.

The rearrangement links TRBV19 to TRBJ1-2, with D perhaps matching TRBD1 (6 bases). CDR3 size: 15 residues. Trimming pared 5 bases from V and 3 bases from J, leaving 16 bases between. Germline CDR1 and CDR2: LNHDA and SQIVND (reference sequence). The DNA for the CDR3 is TGTGCCAGTAGTGGGGACCGGGCAGGGGACTATGGCTACACCTTC. Protein: CASSGDRAGDYGYTF. The full variable domain, its missing parts supplied by reference TRBV19 and TRBJ1-2, is DGGITQSPKYLFRKEGQNVTLSCEQNLNHDAMYWYRQDPGQGLRLIYYSQIVNDFQKGDIAEGYSVSREKKESFPLTVTSAQKNPTAFYLCASSGDRAGDYGYTFGSGTRLTVV.

The chain uses TRBV28 and TRBJ1-6, with TRBD1 matching over 7 bases. V shed 6 bases and J 8 bases; nucleotides not matched to a gene: 7. Germline V lookup: CDR1 MDHEN, CDR2 SYDVKM. This CDR3 has 14 residues. CDR3 protein: CASSGDRYYSPLHF. In DNA, the CDR3 is TGTGCCAGCAGCGGGGACAGATACTATTCACCCCTCCACTTT.

This clone came up a few times. The rearrangement links TRBV6-5 to TRBJ2-4, with D perhaps TRBD2 (6 bases). The length of the CDR3 is 15 residues. Deletions cut 4 bases from V and 8 bases from J, with 18 bases between. The germline V gene has CDR1 MNHEY and CDR2 SVGAGI. CDR3 nucleotide sequence: TGTGCCAGCAGTTCCTCGGGACTTCCTTGGGACATTCAGTACTTC. Residues: CASSSSGLPWDIQYF.

This clone showed up just once. The chain couples TRBV5-6 to TRBJ2-7; 8 nucleotides match TRBD1. This CDR3 contains 15 residues. Looked up from germline, CDR1 is SGHDT and CDR2 is YYEEEE. V shed 3 bases and J 2 bases; nucleotides not matched to a gene: 7. Here the CDR3 reads CASSWGQDGTYEQYF. The CDR3 nucleotides read TGTGCCAGCAGCTGGGGACAGGACGGGACCTACGAGCAGTACTTC.